This is a list of T cell receptor beta chains from one sample in a study of blood T cell repertoires in COVID-19. TCRdb keeps only in-frame clones here, not all; method: immunoSEQ multiplex PCR. The top ten hold more than 13% of the sample, which has 53,000 or so clones, around 80% seen once. The sequencing input was peripheral blood. These receptors originate from a human donor in a cohort sampled during active COVID-19. CDR3s include the opening cysteine and the closing phenylalanine or tryptophan. D genes are given only for firm matches. Clone size is shown for a subset of rows, as once, few, many or a class of expanded clone.

>TRBV5-5|.|once|TRBJ1-3
TGTGCCAGCAGCTTGACAGGCGTTCGTGGAAACACCATATATTTT
CASSLTGVRGNTIYF
>TRBV7-2|.|.|TRBJ2-7
TGTGCCAGCAGCCCTTGGTGGAGGGTACGTTATGAGCAGTACTTC
CASSPWWRVRYEQYF
>TRBV25-1|.|.|TRBJ1-1
TGTGCCAGCAGGCGGGGGGGCGGAACTGAAGCTTTCTTT
CASRRGGGTEAFF
>TRBV2|TRBD1|.|TRBJ1-2
TGTGCCAGCAGTGACTTGGGTGACAGGGGTGTAGAGTTTGGCTACACCTTC
CASSDLGDRGVEFGYTF
>TRBV3-1/TRBV3-2|TRBD2|few|TRBJ2-3
TGTGCCAGCAGCCAGCGGAGCGGGAGGGCCCGGGGGGATACGCAGTATTTT
CASSQRSGRARGDTQYF
>TRBV5-1|TRBD2|.|TRBJ2-5
TGCGCCAGTGGGACTAGCGGGCGTCAGGGGGAGACCCAGTACTTC
CASGTSGRQGETQYF
>TRBV2|TRBD1|.|TRBJ2-3
TGTGCCAGCAGAGACGATAGACAGGGGGCCACAGATACGCAGTATTTT
CASRDDRQGATDTQYF
>TRBV6-6|.|.|TRBJ1-1
TGTGCCAGCAGTTACTTCACAGGGAACACTGAAGCTTTCTTT
CASSYFTGNTEAFF
>TRBV2|TRBD1|.|TRBJ2-7
TGTGCCAGCAGCCAGGGGGCCGAGCAGTACTTC
CASSQGAEQYF
>TRBV29-1|.|.|TRBJ1-1
TGCAGCGCTTCCTTGGGAGGGGTTGAAGCTTTCTTT
CSASLGGVEAFF
>TRBV13|TRBD1|.|TRBJ1-1
TGTGCCAGCAGCACCCCGACAGGGGGGATGAACACTGAAGCTTTCTTT
CASSTPTGGMNTEAFF
>TRBV10-1|.|.|TRBJ2-3
TGCGCCAGCAGTGACAGAGATACGCAGTATTTT
CASSDRDTQYF
>TRBV10-2|.|.|TRBJ2-7
TGCGCCAGCAGTGAGCAGACAGGAATTTCCTACGAGCAGTACTTC
CASSEQTGISYEQYF
>TRBV18|TRBD2|.|TRBJ2-3
TGTGCCAGCTCACCACCACTGTGGGCGGGGGTGACAGATACGCAGTATTTT
CASSPPLWAGVTDTQYF
>TRBV15|.|.|TRBJ2-1
TGTGCCACCAGCAGAGAACTAGATTACAATGAGCAGTTCTTC
CATSRELDYNEQFF
>TRBV5-5|.|.|TRBJ2-1
TGTGCCAGCAGCTTGGAAGCGGGTAGCCCAACCACCTACAATGAGCAGTTCTTC
CASSLEAGSPTTYNEQFF
>TRBV2|.|.|TRBJ2-2
TGTGCCAGCAGGGCTTATAACACCGGGGAGCTGTTTTTT
CASRAYNTGELFF
>TRBV20-1|.|.|TRBJ2-3
TGCAGTGCCAGTCTGGGCAAAGATACGCAGTATTTT
CSASLGKDTQYF
>TRBV9|.|once|TRBJ2-7
TGTGCCAGCAGCGTAGAGGTCGGGGAGCAGTACTTC
CASSVEVGEQYF
>TRBV5-1|.|.|TRBJ2-5
TGCGCCAGCAGCTTGGTGCCAGGGGATGAGACCCAGTACTTC
CASSLVPGDETQYF
>TRBV12-5|.|.|TRBJ1-1
TGTGCTAGTGGTTCATCAGGGAAGGGGATGAACACTGAAGCTTTCTTT
CASGSSGKGMNTEAFF
>TRBV7-9|.|once|TRBJ1-6
TGTGCCAGCAGCCAGGGAGGGACGCAGAATTCACCCCTCCACTTT
CASSQGGTQNSPLHF
>TRBV7-2|.|.|TRBJ2-5
TGTGCCAGCAGCTTATCAGGACTACCGGTGCAAGAGACCCAGTACTTC
CASSLSGLPVQETQYF
>TRBV7-8|.|.|TRBJ2-2
TGTGCCAGCAGCCCCAGAGGGTGGCAGGGGGGCACCGGGGAGCTGTTTTTT
CASSPRGWQGGTGELFF
>TRBV11-2|TRBD1|.|TRBJ2-5
TGTGCCAGCAGCCAGGACAGGGGAGAGACCCAGTACTTC
CASSQDRGETQYF
>TRBV3-1/TRBV3-2|TRBD1|.|TRBJ1-6
TGTGCCAGCAGCCTTGGACAGGGTCGCAATTCACCCCTCCACTTT
CASSLGQGRNSPLHF
>TRBV6-5|.|.|TRBJ2-3
TGTGCCAGCAGTTATCGGCGGACAGATACGCAGTATTTT
CASSYRRTDTQYF
>TRBV7-2|.|.|TRBJ1-1
TGTGCCAGCAGCCCGGGCCGGGAGAACACTGAAGCTTTCTTT
CASSPGRENTEAFF
>TRBV7-2|.|once|TRBJ1-6
TGTGCCAGCAGCTATGGGCAGGGCAGCGTTAATTCACCCCTCCACTTT
CASSYGQGSVNSPLHF
>TRBV24-1|.|.|TRBJ2-5
TGTGCCACCAGTGATTTGTTAGCGGAACAAGAGACCCAGTACTTC
CATSDLLAEQETQYF
>TRBV7-6|TRBD2|.|TRBJ2-1
TGTGCCAGCAGTCTTTCACCGGGGGGGGCCTTGAATGAGCAGTTCTTC
CASSLSPGGALNEQFF
>TRBV7-3|.|once|TRBJ2-6
TGTGCCAGCAACCTCGGTCCTGGGGCCAACGTCCTGACTTTC
CASNLGPGANVLTF
>TRBV28|.|once|TRBJ1-2
TGTGCCAGCACTTACGACAGAGCGATCGGCTACACCTTC
CASTYDRAIGYTF
>TRBV6-1|.|.|TRBJ1-2
TGTGCCAGCAGTGTGTCCGGAGGGATAAAGGACTATGGCTACACCTTC
CASSVSGGIKDYGYTF
>TRBV7-9|TRBD2|.|TRBJ2-4
TGTGCCAGCAGCTTAGAATCACGGACTAGCGGTAAAAACATTCAGTACTTC
CASSLESRTSGKNIQYF